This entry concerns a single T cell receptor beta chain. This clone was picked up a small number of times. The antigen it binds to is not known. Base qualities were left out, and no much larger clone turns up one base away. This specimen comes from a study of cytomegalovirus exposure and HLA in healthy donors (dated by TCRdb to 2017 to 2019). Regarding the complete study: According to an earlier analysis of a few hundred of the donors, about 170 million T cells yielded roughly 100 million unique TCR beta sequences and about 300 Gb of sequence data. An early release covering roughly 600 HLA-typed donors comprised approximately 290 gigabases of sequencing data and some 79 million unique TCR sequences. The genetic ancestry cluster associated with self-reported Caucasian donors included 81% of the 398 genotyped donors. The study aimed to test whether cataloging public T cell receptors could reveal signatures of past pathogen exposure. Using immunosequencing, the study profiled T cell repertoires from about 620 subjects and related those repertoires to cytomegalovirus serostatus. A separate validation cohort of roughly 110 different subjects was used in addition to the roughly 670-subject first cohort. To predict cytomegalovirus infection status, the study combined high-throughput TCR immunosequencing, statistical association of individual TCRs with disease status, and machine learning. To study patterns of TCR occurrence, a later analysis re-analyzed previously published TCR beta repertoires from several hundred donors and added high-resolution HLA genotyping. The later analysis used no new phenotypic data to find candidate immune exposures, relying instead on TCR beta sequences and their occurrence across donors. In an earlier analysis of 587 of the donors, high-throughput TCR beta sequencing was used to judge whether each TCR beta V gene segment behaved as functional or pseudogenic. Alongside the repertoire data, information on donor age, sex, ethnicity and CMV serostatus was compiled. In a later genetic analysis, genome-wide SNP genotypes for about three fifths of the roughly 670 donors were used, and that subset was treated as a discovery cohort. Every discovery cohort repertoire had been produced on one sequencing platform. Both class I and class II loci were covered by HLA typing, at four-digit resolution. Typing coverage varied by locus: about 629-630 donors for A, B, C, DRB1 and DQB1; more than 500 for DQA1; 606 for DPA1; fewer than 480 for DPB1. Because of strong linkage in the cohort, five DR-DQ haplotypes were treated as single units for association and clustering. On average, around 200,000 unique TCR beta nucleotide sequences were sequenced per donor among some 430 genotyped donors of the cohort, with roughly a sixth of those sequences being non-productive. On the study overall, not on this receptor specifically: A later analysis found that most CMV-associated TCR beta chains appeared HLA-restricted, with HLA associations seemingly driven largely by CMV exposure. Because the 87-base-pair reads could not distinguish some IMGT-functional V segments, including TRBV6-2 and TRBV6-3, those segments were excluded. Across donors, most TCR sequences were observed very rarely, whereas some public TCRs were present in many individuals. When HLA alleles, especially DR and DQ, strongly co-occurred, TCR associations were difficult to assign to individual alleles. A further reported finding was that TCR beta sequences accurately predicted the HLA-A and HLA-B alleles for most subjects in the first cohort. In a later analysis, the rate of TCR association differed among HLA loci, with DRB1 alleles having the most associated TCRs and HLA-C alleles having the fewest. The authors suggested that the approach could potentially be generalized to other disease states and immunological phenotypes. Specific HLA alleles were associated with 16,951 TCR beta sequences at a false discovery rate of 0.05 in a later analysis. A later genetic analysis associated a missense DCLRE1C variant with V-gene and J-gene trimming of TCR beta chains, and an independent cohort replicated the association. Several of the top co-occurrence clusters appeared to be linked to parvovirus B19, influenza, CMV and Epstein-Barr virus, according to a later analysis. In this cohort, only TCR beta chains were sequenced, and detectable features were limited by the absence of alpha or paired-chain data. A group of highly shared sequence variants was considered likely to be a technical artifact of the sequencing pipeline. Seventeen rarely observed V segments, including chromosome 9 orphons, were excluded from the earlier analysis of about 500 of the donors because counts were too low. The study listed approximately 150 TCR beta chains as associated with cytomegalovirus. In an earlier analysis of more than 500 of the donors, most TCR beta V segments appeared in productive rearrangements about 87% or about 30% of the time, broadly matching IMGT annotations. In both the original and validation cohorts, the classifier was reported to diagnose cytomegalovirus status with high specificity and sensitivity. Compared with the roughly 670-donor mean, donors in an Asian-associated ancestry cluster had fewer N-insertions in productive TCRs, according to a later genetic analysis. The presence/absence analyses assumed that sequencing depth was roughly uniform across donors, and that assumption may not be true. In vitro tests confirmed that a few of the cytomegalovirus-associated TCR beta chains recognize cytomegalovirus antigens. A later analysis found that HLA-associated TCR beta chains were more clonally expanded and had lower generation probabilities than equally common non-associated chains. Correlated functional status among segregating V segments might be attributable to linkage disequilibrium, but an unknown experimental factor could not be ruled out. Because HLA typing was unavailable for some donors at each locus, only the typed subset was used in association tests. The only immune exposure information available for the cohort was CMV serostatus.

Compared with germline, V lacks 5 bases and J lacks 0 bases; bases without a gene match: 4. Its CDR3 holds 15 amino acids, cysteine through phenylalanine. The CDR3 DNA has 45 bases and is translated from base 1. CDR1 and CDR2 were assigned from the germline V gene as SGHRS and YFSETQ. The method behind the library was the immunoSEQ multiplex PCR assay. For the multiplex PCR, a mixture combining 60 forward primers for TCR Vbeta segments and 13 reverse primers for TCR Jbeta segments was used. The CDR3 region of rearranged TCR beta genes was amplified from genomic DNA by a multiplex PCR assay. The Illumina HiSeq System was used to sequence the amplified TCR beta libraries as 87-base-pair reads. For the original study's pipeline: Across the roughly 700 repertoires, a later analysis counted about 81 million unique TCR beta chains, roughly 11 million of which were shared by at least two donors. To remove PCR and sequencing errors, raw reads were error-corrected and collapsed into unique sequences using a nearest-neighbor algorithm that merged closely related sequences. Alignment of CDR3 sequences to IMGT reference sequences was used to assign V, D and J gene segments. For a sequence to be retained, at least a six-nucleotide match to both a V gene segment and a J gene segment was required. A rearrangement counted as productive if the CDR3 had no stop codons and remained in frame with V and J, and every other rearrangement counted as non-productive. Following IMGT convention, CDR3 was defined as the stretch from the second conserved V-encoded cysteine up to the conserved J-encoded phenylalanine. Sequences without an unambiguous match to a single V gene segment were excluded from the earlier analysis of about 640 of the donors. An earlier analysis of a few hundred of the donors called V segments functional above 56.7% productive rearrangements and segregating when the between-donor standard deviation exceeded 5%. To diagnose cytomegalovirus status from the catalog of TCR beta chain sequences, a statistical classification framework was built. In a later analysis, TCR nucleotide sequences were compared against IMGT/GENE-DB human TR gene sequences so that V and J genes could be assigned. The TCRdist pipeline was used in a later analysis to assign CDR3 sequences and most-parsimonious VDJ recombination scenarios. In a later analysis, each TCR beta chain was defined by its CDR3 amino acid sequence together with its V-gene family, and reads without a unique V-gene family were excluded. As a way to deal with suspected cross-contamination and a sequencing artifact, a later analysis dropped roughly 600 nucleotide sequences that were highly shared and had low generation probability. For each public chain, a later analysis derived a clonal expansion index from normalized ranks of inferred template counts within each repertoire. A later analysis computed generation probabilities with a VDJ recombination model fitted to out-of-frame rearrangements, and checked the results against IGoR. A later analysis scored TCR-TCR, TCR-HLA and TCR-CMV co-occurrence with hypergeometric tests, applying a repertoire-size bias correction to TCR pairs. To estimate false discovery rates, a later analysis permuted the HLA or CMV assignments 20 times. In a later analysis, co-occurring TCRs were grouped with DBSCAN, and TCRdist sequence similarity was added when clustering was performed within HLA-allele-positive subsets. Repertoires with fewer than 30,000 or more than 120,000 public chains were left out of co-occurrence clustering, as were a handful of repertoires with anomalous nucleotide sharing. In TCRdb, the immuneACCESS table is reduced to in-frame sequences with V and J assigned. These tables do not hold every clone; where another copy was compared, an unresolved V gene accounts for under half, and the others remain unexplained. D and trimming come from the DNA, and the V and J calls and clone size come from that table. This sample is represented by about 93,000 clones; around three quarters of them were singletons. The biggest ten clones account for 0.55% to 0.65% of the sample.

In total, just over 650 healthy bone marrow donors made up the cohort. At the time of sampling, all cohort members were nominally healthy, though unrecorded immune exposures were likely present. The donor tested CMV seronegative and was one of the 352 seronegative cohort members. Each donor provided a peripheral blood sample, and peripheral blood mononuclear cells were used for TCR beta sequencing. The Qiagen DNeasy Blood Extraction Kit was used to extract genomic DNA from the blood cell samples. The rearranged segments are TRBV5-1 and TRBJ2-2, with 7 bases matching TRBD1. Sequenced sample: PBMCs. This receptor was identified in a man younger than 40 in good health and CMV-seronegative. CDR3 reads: CASSSDRANTGELFF. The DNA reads TGCGCCAGCAGTTCCGACAGGGCGAACACCGGGGAGCTGTTTTTT.